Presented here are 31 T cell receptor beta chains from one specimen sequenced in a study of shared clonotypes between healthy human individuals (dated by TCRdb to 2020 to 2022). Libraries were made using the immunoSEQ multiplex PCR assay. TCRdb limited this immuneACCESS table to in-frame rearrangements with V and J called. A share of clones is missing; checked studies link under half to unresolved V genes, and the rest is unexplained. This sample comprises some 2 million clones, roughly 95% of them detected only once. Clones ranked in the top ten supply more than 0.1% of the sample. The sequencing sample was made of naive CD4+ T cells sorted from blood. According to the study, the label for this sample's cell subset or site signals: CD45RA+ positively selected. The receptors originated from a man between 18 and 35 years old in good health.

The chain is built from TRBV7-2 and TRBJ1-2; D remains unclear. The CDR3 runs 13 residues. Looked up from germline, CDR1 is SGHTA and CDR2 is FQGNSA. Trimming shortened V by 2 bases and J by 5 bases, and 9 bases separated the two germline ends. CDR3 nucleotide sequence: TGTGCCAGCAGCTTAAACGGAAGATATGGCTACACCTTC. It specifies CASSLNGRYGYTF.

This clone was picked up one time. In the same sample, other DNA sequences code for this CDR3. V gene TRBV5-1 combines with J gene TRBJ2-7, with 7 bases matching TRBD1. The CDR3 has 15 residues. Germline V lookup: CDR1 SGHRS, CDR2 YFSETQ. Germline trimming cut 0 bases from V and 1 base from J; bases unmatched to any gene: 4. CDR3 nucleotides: TGCGCCAGCAGCTTGGGAGGGACAGATTCCTACGAGCAGTACTTC. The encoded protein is CASSLGGTDSYEQYF.

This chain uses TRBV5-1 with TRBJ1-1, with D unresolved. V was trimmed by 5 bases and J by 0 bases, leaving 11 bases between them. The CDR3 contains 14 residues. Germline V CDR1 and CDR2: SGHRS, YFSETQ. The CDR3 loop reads CASSYTGLNTEAFF. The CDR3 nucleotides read TGCGCCAGCAGTTATACGGGGTTGAACACTGAAGCTTTCTTT.

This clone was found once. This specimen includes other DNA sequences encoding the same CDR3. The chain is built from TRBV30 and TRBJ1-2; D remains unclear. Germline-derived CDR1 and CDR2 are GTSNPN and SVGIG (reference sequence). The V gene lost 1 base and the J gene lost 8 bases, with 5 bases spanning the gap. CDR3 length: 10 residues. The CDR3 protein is CAWSGPGYTF. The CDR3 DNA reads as TGTGCCTGGAGTGGCCCGGGCTACACCTTC.

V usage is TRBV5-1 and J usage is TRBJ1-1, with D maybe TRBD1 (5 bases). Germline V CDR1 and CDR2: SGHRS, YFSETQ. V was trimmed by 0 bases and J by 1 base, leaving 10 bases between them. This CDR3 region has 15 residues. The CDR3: CASSLVGQGNTEAFF. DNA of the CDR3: TGCGCCAGCAGCTTGGTGGGTCAGGGGAACACTGAAGCTTTCTTT.

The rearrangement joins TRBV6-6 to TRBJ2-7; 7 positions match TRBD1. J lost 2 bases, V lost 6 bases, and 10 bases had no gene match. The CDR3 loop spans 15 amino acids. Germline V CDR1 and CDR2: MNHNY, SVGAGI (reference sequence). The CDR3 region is CASSSGTAWTYEQYF. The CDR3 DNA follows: TGTGCCAGCAGCTCCGGGACAGCCTGGACCTACGAGCAGTACTTC.

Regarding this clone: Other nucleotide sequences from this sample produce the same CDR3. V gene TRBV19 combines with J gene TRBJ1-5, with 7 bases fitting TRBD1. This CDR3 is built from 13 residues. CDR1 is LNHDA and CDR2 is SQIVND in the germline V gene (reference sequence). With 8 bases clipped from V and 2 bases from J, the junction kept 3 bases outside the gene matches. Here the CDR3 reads CASGTGGNQPQHF. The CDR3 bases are TGTGCCAGTGGAACAGGGGGCAATCAGCCCCAGCATTTT.

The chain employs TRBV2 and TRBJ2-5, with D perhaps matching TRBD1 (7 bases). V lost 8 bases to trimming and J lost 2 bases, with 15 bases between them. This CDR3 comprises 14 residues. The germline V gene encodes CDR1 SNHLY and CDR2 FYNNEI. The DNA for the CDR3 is TGTGCCAGCTCTGCGGGACAGCCTCAAGAGACCCAGTACTTC. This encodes CASSAGQPQETQYF.

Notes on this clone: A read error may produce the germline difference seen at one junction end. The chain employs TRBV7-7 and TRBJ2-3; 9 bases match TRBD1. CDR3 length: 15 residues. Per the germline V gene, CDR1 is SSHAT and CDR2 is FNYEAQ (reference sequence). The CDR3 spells CASSLTGGATDTQYF. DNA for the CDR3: TGTGCTAGCAGCTTAACAGGGGGCGCAACAGATACGCAGTATTTT.

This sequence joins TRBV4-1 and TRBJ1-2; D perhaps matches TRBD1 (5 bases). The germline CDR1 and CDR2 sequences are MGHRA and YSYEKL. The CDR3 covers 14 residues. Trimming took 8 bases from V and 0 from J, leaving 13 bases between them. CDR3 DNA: TGCGCCAGCCGGCTCCCAGGGACTAACTATGGCTACACCTTC. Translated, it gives CASRLPGTNYGYTF.

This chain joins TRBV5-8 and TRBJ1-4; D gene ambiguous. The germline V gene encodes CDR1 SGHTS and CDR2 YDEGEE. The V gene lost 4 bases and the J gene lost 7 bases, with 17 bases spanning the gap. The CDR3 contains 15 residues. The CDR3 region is CASSGTSYWGEKLFF. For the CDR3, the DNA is TGTGCCAGCAGCGGAACAAGTTACTGGGGTGAAAAACTGTTTTTT. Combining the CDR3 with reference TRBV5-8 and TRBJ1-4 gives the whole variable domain EAGVTQSPTHLIKTRGQQATLRCSPISGHTSVYWYQQALGLGLQFLLWYDEGEERNRGNFPPRFSGRQFPNYSSELNVNALELEDSALYLCASSGTSYWGEKLFFGSGTQLSVL.

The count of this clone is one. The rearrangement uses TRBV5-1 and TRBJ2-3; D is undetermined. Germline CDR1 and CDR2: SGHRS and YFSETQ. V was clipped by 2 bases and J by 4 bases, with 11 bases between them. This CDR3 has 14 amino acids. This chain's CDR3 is CASSFGPVADTQYF. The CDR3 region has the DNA TGCGCCAGCAGCTTCGGACCTGTCGCAGATACGCAGTATTTT.

As DNA, the CDR3 is TGCGCCAGCAGCCCCTTAGCAACAAATGAGCAGTTCTTC. It is translated as CASSPLATNEQFF. The V gene is TRBV4-3, the J gene TRBJ2-1; D is uncertain. Trimming pared 4 bases from V and 7 bases from J, leaving 11 bases between. Germline-derived CDR1 and CDR2 are LGHNA and YSLEER. The CDR3 runs to 13 residues.

CDR3 sequence (DNA): TGTGCCATCAGTGAGTCGATAAAGGGGAGTGAAAAACTGTTTTTT. Residues: CAISESIKGSEKLFF. This chain uses TRBV10-3 with TRBJ1-4, with D perhaps matching TRBD1 (5 bases). Germline lookup yields CDR1 ENHRY and CDR2 SYGVKD. This CDR3 spans 15 amino acids. V lost 0 bases and J 7 bases, leaving 12 bases between the germline ends.

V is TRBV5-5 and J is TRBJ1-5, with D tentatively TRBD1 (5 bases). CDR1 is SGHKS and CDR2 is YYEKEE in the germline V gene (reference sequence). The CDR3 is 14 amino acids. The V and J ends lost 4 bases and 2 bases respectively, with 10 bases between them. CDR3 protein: CASSTVGGNQPQHF. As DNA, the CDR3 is TGTGCCAGCAGCACCGTGGGGGGCAATCAGCCCCAGCATTTT. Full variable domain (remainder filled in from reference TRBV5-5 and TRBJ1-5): DAGVTQSPTHLIKTRGQQVTLRCSPISGHKSVSWYQQVLGQGPQFIFQYYEKEERGRGNFPDRFSARQFPNYSSELNVNALLLGDSALYLCASSTVGGNQPQHFGDGTRLSIL.

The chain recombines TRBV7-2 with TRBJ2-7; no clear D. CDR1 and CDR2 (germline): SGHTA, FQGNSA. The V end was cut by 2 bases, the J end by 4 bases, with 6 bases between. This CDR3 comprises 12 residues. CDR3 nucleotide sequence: TGTGCCAGCAGCTTAACACAGTACGAGCAGTACTTC. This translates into CASSLTQYEQYF.

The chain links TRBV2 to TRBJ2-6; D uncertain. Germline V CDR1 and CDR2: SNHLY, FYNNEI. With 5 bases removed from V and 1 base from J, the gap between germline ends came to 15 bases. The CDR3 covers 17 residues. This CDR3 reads CASSLNGPFSGANVLTF. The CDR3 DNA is TGTGCCAGCAGTTTGAACGGACCTTTTTCTGGGGCCAACGTCCTGACTTTC. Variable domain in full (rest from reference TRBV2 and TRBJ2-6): EPEVTQTPSHQVTQMGQEVILRCVPISNHLYFYWYRQILGQKVEFLVSFYNNEISEKSEIFDDQFSVERPDGSNFTLKIRSTKLEDSAMYFCASSLNGPFSGANVLTFGAGSRLTVL.

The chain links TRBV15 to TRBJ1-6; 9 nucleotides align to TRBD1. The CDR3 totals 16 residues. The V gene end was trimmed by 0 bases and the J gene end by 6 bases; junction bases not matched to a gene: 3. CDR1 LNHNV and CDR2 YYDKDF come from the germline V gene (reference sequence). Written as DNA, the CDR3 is TGTGCCACCAGCAGAGATGGGGACAGGGTTAATTCACCCCTCCACTTT. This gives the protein CATSRDGDRVNSPLHF.

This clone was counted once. CDR3 sequence reads: CASSYPRGGTQYF. The CDR3 DNA follows: TGTGCCAGCAGTTACCCGAGGGGGGGGACCCAGTACTTC. The chain recombines TRBV6-5 with TRBJ2-5; a weak D match, TRBD2 (7 bases). V was shortened by 2 bases and J by 7 bases, with 11 bases between the two germline ends. The CDR3 extends over 13 amino acids. Germline V gene lookup returns CDR1 MNHEY and CDR2 SVGAGI.

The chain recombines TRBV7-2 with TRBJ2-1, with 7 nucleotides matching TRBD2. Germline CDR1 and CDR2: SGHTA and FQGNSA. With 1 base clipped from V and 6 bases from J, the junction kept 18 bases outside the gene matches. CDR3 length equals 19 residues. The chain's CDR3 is CASSLVSIVLAKNRNEQFF. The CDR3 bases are TGTGCCAGCAGCTTAGTAAGTATTGTACTAGCGAAAAACCGCAATGAGCAGTTCTTC.

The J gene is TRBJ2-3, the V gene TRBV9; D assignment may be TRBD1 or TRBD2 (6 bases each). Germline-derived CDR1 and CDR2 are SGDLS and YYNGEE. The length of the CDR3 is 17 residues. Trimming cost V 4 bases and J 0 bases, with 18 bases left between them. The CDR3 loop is CASSPGDLRISTDTQYF. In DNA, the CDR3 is TGTGCCAGCAGCCCAGGGGACTTGAGAATAAGCACAGATACGCAGTATTTT.

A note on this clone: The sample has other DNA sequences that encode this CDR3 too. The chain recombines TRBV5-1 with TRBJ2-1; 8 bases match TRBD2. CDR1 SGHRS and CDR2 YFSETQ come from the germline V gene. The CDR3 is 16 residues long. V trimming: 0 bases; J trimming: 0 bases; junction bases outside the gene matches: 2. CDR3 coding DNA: TGCGCCAGCAGCTTGGGCGGGACTAGCTCCTACAATGAGCAGTTCTTC. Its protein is CASSLGGTSSYNEQFF.

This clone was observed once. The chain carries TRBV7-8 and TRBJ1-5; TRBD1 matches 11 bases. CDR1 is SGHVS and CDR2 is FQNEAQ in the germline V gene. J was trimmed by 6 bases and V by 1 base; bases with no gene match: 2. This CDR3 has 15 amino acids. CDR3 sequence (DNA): TGTGCCAGCAGCTTAGGGACAGGGGGCGGTCAGCCCCAGCATTTT. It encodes CASSLGTGGGQPQHF.

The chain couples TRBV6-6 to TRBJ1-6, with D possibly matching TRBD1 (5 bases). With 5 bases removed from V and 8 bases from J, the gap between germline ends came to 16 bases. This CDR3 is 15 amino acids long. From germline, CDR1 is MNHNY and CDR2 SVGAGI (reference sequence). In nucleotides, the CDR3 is TGTGCCAGCAGTGACCAGGGCCTTATGGATTCACCCCTCCACTTT. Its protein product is CASSDQGLMDSPLHF.

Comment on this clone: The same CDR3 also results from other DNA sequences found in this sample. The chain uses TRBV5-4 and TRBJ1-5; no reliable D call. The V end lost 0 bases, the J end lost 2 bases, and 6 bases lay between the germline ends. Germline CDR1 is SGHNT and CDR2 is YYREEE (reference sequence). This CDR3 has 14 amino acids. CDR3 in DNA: TGTGCCAGCAGCTTGGGCCCCGGCAATCAGCCCCAGCATTTT. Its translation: CASSLGPGNQPQHF.

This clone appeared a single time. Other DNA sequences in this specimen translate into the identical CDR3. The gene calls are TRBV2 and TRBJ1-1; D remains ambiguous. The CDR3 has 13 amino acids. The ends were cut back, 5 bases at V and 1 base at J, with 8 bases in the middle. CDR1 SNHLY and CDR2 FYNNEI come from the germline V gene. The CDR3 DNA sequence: TGTGCCAGCAGTAAGGAGGCGAACACTGAAGCTTTCTTT. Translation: CASSKEANTEAFF.

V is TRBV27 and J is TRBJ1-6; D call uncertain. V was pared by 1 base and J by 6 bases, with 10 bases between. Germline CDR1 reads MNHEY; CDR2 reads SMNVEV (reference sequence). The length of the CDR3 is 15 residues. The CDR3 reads CASSLFSNFNSPLHF. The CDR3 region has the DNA TGTGCCAGCAGTTTATTTAGCAATTTTAATTCACCCCTCCACTTT.

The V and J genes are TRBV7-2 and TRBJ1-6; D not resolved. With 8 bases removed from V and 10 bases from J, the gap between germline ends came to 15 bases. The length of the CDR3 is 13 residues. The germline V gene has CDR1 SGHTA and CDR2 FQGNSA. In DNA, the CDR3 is TGTGCCAGCGCCCAGGTCTTCTCCTCACCCCTCCACTTT. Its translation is CASAQVFSSPLHF.

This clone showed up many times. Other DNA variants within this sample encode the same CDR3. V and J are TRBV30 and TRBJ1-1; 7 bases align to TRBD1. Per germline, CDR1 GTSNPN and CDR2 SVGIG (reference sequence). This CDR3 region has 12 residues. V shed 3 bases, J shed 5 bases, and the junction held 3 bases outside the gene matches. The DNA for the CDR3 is TGTGCCTGGAGCCCACAGGGGACTGAAGCTTTCTTT. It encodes CAWSPQGTEAFF.

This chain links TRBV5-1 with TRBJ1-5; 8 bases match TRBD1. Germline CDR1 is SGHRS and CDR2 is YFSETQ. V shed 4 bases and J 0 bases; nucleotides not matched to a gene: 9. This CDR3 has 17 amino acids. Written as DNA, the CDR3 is TGCGCCAGCAGCGGAGGACAGGGCGACTATAGCAATCAGCCCCAGCATTTT. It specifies CASSGGQGDYSNQPQHF.

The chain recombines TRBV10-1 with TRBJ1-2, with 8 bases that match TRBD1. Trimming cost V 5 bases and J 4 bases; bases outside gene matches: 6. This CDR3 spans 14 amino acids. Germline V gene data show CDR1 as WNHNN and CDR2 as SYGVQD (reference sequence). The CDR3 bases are TGCGCCAGCAGTCCGGACAGGGCAGGCTATGGCTACACCTTC. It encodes CASSPDRAGYGYTF.